The source of this TCR beta chain is a study of T cell clonotyping in hematopoietic cell transplantation. General study points: Few recipient clonotypes overlapped donors; over 95% were de novo at given depth.

Regarding this clone: Its matching antigen is unknown.

Measured with immunoSEQ multiplex PCR; TCRdb has only the in-frame clones, and not every one. Here the sample spans approximately 25,000 clones, around 95% being singletons. This CDR3 is 11 amino acids long. Trimming left V 4 bases short and J 2 bases short, with 2 bases between. Germline V gives CDR1 SGHAT, CDR2 FQNNGV. The rearrangement uses TRBV11-2 and TRBJ1-2, with D uncertain. This TCR was recovered from a man aged 45-60 years in good health. Some clones in this sample may be carry-over from other donors' samples. Sequencing input: peripheral blood mononuclear cells. CDR3 in DNA: TGTGCCAGCAGCTCGAACTATGGCTACACCTTC. Amino acid sequence: CASSSNYGYTF.